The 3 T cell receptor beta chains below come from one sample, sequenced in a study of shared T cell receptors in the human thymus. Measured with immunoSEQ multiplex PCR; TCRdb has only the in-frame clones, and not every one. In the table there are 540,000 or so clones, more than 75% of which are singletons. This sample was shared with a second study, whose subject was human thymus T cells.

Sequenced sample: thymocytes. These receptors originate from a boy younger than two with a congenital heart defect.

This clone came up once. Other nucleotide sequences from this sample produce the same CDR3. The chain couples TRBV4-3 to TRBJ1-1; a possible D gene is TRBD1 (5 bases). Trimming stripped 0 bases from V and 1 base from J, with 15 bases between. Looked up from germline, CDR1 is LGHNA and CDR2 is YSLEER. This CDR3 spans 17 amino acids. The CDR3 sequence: CASSQERTGGWNTEAFF. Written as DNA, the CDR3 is TGCGCCAGCAGCCAAGAACGGACCGGGGGGTGGAACACTGAAGCTTTCTTT.

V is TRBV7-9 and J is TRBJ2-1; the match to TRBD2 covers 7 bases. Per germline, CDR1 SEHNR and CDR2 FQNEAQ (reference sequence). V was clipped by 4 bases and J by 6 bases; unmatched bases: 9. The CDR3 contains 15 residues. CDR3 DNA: TGTGCCAGCAGCTGGGGGAAGCGGGGCTCCAATGAGCAGTTCTTC. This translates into CASSWGKRGSNEQFF.

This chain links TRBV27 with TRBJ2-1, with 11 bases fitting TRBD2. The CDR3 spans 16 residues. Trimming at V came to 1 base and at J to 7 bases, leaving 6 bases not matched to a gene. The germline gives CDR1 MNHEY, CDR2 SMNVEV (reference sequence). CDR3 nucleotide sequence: TGTGCCAGCAGTTTATTATTGGGACTAGCGGTTAATGAGCAGTTCTTC. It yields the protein CASSLLLGLAVNEQFF.